The rows below give T cell receptor beta chains drawn from one sample of a study of T cells after posttransplantation cyclophosphamide. Clones were read by immunoSEQ multiplex PCR, and TCRdb kept only the in-frame ones, dropping some. This table holds roughly 8,700 clones, under 90% found once. The source material was CD4+ T cells sorted from blood, sampled approximately 45 months after allogeneic stem cell transplant with posttransplant cyclophosphamide. Source of these receptors: a female patient in her forties or fifties who received an allogeneic stem cell transplant from a related donor, was CMV-positive, and had no GVHD. The graft donor may have given rise to some T cells. The CDR3 runs from the conserved cysteine through the conserved F or W. The D gene is left open where the match is weak. Expanded clones are given a class, and other clones once, few, many or no size at all.

J gene,V gene,clone size,D gene,CDR3 protein,CDR3 DNA
TRBJ2-2,TRBV6-4,-,-,CASSIRRGNTGELFF,TGTGCCAGTTCTATCCGGCGGGGGAACACCGGGGAGCTGTTTTTT
TRBJ2-7,TRBV5-4,few,TRBD2,CASSRRLAGAYEQYF,TGTGCCAGCAGCCGGCGACTAGCGGGGGCCTACGAGCAGTACTTC
TRBJ2-6,TRBV19,-,-,CASDQVGRSGANVLTF,TGTGCCAGCGACCAGGTGGGTCGGTCTGGGGCCAACGTCCTGACTTTC
TRBJ2-1,TRBV4-3,-,TRBD2,CASSQQAGAYNEQFF,TGCGCCAGCAGCCAGCAAGCGGGGGCCTACAATGAGCAGTTCTTC
TRBJ1-1,TRBV9,-,-,CASSVRDTEAFF,TGTGCCAGCAGCGTCCGGGACACTGAAGCTTTCTTT
TRBJ1-1,TRBV7-9,-,-,CASSSSGTRNEAFF,TGTGCCAGCAGCTCTTCGGGGACTCGTAATGAAGCTTTCTTT
TRBJ1-3,TRBV13,-,TRBD1,CASSLRDREWPISGNTIYF,TGTGCCAGCAGCCTCCGGGACAGAGAATGGCCTATCTCTGGAAACACCATATATTTT
TRBJ1-1,TRBV18,-,-,CASSPPGQGTNTEAFF,TGTGCCAGCTCACCACCGGGGCAGGGGACGAACACTGAAGCTTTCTTT
TRBJ1-2,TRBV28,few,-,CASNRDAIGYTF,TGTGCCAGTAACAGGGATGCGATCGGCTACACCTTC
TRBJ2-5,TRBV10-3,-,-,CAISEWAGQVQETQYF,TGTGCCATCAGTGAGTGGGCAGGGCAAGTCCAAGAGACCCAGTACTTC
TRBJ2-2,TRBV19,once,-,CASSIGLLGRELFF,TGTGCCAGTAGTATAGGACTCCTAGGCAGGGAGCTGTTTTTT
TRBJ2-5,TRBV7-2,-,TRBD1,CASSQLGQGSETQYF,TGTGCCAGCAGCCAACTGGGACAGGGGAGCGAGACCCAGTACTTC
TRBJ1-5,TRBV19,few,-,CASSLDTNQPQHF,TGTGCCAGTAGTTTGGACACTAATCAGCCCCAGCATTTT